The clone carrying this TCR beta chain was seen only once. The data are from a study of control samples from healthy donors and cancer patients. J was trimmed by 3 bases and V by 3 bases; bases with no gene match: 7. Germline assignment: CDR1 KGHSH and CDR2 LQKENI. The CDR3 sequence is 16 residues long. Some clones are missing from TCRdb's copy, which holds only in-frame ones; the method was immunoSEQ multiplex PCR. The sample lists more than 100,000 clones, nearly 90% occurring once. The chain uses TRBV18 and TRBJ2-1, with 8 bases matching TRBD1. Sequencing was done on a sample of PBMCs. The clonotype comes from a man aged 45 to 65 with head and neck cancer. DNA of the CDR3: TGTGCCAGCTCACCCTACGGACAGGGTAGCTACAATGAGCAGTTCTTC. It translates to CASSPYGQGSYNEQFF.